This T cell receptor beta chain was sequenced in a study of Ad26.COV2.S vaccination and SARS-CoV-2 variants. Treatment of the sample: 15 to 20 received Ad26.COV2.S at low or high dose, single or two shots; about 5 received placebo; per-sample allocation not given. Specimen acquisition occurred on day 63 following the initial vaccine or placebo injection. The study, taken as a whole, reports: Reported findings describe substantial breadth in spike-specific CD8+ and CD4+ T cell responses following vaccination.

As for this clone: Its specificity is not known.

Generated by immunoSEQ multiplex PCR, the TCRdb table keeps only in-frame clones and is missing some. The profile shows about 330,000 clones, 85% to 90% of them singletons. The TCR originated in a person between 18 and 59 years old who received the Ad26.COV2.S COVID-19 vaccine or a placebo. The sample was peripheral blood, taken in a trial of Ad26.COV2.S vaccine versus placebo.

The CDR3 nucleotides read TGTGCCAGCTCACCACGGGGCTCTAATAATTCACCCCTCCACTTT. Encoded protein: CASSPRGSNNSPLHF. V usage is TRBV18 and J usage is TRBJ1-6; a weak D match, TRBD1 (5 bases). Per the germline V gene, CDR1 is KGHSH and CDR2 is LQKENI. Trimming pared 1 base from V and 5 bases from J, leaving 9 bases between. CDR3 length: 15 residues. The entire variable domain, with the rest obtained from reference TRBV18 and TRBJ1-6, is as follows: NAGVMQNPRHLVRRRGQEARLRCSPMKGHSHVYWYRQLPEEGLKFMVYLQKENIIDESGMPKERFSAEFPKEGPSILRIQQVVRGDSAAYFCASSPRGSNNSPLHFGNGTRLTVT.